The sequence of this T cell receptor (beta chain) was determined in a study of PD-1 blockade in classical Hodgkin lymphoma. Whole-study findings and limits: Although disease activity or prior therapy may be involved, causes of the repertoire differences remain undefined.

Time point meaning: newly diagnosed, previously untreated cHL patient sample. V lost 4 bases to trimming and J lost 7 bases; unmatched junction nucleotides: 7. This CDR3 contains 14 residues. CDR1 is MNHNS and CDR2 is SASEGT in the germline V gene. Sequencing used immunoSEQ multiplex PCR; TCRdb keeps in-frame clones, though not all of them. The data contain over 15,000 clones, 87% of them seen just once; the ten biggest clones take up 3.9%. Points on this clone: Its specificity is unknown.

The sequence was collected from a human donor with classical Hodgkin lymphoma. The chain joins TRBV6-1 to TRBJ1-1; 9 bases map to TRBD1. Sequences were obtained from peripheral blood mononuclear cells (PBMCs). The CDR3 region is CASSALQGADEAFF. CDR3 sequence (DNA): TGTGCCAGCAGTGCGCTACAGGGGGCAGATGAAGCTTTCTTT.